These 6 T cell receptor beta chains share one sample of origin, sequenced in a study of cytomegalovirus exposure and HLA in healthy donors. PCR used 60 Vbeta primers and 13 Jbeta primers. Using immunoSEQ multiplex PCR, the repertoire was profiled, and TCRdb retains in-frame clones only, with some absent. The sample has 150,000 to 200,000 clones, about four fifths seen once. The source material was PBMCs. The receptors here all came from a girl between 5 and 17 years old in good health and CMV-seropositive.

A note on this clone: Other DNA sequences in the sample encode the same CDR3. The V gene is TRBV7-3, the J gene TRBJ2-1, with D perhaps matching TRBD1 (5 bases). Germline CDR1 SGHTA, CDR2 FQGTGA. The CDR3 is 13 residues long. The V gene lost 2 bases and the J gene lost 3 bases, with 5 bases spanning the gap. CDR3 bases: TGTGCCAGCAGCTTACAGGGCTACAATGAGCAGTTCTTC. This gives the protein CASSLQGYNEQFF.

V usage is TRBV29-1 and J usage is TRBJ2-4, with a tentative D call TRBD2 (5 bases). V was cut by 2 bases and J by 6 bases, with 11 bases left in between. This CDR3 contains 13 residues. Looked up from germline, CDR1 is SQVTM and CDR2 is ANQGSEA. The CDR3 sequence is CSVEIGSPNIQYF. CDR3 sequence (DNA): TGCAGCGTTGAAATAGGGAGTCCAAACATTCAGTACTTC. The variable domain in full, with the rest retrieved from reference TRBV29-1 and TRBJ2-4, is SAVISQKPSRDICQRGTSLTIQCQVDSQVTMMFWYRQQPGQSLTLIATANQGSEATYESGFVIDKFPISRPNLTFSTLTVSNMSPEDSSIYLCSVEIGSPNIQYFGAGTRLSVL.

The chain combines TRBV5-1 with TRBJ2-7; possibly TRBD2 for D (6 bases). Germline V gives CDR1 SGHRS, CDR2 YFSETQ. The CDR3 covers 15 residues. Trimming cost V 4 bases and J 2 bases, with 16 bases left between them. The CDR3 DNA reads as TGCGCCAGCAGCGGGAAATGGGACTCCACCTACGAGCAGTACTTC. This translates into CASSGKWDSTYEQYF.

The count of this clone is one. The V and J genes are TRBV9 and TRBJ2-2; D is possibly TRBD1 (5 bases). This CDR3 has 14 residues. Trimming removed 0 bases at V and 5 bases at J, with 8 bases between. CDR1 SGDLS and CDR2 YYNGEE come from the germline V gene. The CDR3 region has the DNA TGTGCCAGCAGCGTAGCAGGGAAAACCGGGGAGCTGTTTTTT. The encoded protein is CASSVAGKTGELFF.

This sequence joins TRBV4-2 and TRBJ2-7, with unresolved D. Germline V gives CDR1 LGHNA, CDR2 YNFKEQ. CDR3 length equals 16 residues. The V end was cut by 1 base, the J end by 4 bases, with 17 bases between. CDR3 bases: TGTGCCAGCAGCCAAGGTGTAGTGTTAGCCACATACGAGCAGTACTTC. Translated: CASSQGVVLATYEQYF.

The chain links TRBV6-6 to TRBJ2-5; TRBD1 aligns across 9 bases. The CDR3 consists of 13 residues. Germline values: CDR1 MNHNY, CDR2 SVGAGI (reference sequence). Trimming at V came to 6 bases and at J to 4 bases, leaving 3 bases not matched to a gene. The CDR3 sequence: CASRTGGRETQYF. The CDR3 DNA follows: TGTGCCAGCAGAACAGGGGGCCGAGAGACCCAGTACTTC.